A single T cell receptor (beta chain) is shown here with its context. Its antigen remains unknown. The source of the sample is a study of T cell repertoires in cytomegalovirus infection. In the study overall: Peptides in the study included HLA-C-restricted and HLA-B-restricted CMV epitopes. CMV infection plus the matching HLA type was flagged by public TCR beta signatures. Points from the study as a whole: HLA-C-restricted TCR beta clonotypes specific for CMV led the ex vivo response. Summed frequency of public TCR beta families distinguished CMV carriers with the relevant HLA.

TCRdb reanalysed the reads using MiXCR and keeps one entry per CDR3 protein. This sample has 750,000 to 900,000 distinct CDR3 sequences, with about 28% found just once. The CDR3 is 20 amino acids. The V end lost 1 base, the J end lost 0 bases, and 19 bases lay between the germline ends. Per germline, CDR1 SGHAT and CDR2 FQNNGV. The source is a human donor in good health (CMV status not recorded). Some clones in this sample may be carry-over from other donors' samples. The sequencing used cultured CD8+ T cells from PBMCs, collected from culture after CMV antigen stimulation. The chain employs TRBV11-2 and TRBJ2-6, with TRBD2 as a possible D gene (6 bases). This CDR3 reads CASSLALGAGLPSGANVLTF. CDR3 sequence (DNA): TGTGCCAGCAGCTTAGCTCTCGGGGCGGGGCTTCCCTCTGGGGCCAACGTCCTGACTTTC.